These 29 T cell receptor beta chains originate from one sample sequenced in a study of shared clonotypes between healthy human individuals (dated by TCRdb to the early 2020s). The library was generated by the immunoSEQ multiplex PCR assay. TCRdb's version of the immuneACCESS table is confined to in-frame rearrangements and falls short of the full clone set. An unresolved V gene accounts for under half of the shortfall where checked; the remainder is of unknown origin. The sample profile shows nearly 750,000 clones; approximately 77% of them were found once. Around 1.7% of the sample is taken by the ten largest. The material sequenced was memory CD4+ T cells sorted from blood. The meaning of the sample's cell subset or site label: CD45RA-negative fraction. The receptors shown here come from a woman aged 30 to 39 in good health.

This clone was counted many times. This chain connects TRBV5-1 to TRBJ1-2; D is uncertain. This CDR3 contains 14 residues. Germline assignment: CDR1 SGHRS and CDR2 YFSETQ. Trimming took off 5 bases at V and 1 base at J, with 12 bases between the two ends. CDR3 region: CASSPDTSNYGYTF. The CDR3 bases are TGCGCCAGCAGTCCAGACACGAGTAACTATGGCTACACCTTC.

The gene calls are TRBV2 and TRBJ1-2; 9 nucleotides line up with TRBD1. CDR3 size: 14 residues. CDR1 and CDR2 from the germline V gene are SNHLY and FYNNEI. Trimming cost V 4 bases and J 3 bases; bases outside gene matches: 3. The chain's CDR3 is CASSGDREDYGYTF. DNA of the CDR3: TGTGCCAGCAGTGGGGACAGGGAAGACTATGGCTACACCTTC. The whole variable domain, remainder taken from reference TRBV2 and TRBJ1-2, is EPEVTQTPSHQVTQMGQEVILRCVPISNHLYFYWYRQILGQKVEFLVSFYNNEISEKSEIFDDQFSVERPDGSNFTLKIRSTKLEDSAMYFCASSGDREDYGYTFGSGTRLTVV.

V is TRBV18 and J is TRBJ2-4; tentative D call: TRBD1 (5 bases). The germline V gene has CDR1 KGHSH and CDR2 LQKENI. Trimming took 3 bases from V and 0 from J, leaving 9 bases between them. This CDR3 contains 15 residues. As DNA, the CDR3 is TGTGCCAGCTCACCGGCAGGGCTAGCCAAAAACATTCAGTACTTC. Amino acids: CASSPAGLAKNIQYF.

This CDR3 is CAWSAFSLRNNEQFF. The DNA of the CDR3 is TGTGCCTGGAGTGCCTTCTCCCTAAGGAACAATGAGCAGTTCTTC. The V and J genes are TRBV30 and TRBJ2-1; unclear D gene. Trimming pared 1 base from V and 5 bases from J, leaving 15 bases between. This CDR3 region has 15 residues. Germline lookup yields CDR1 GTSNPN and CDR2 SVGIG (reference sequence).

This sequence joins TRBV11-2 and TRBJ2-2, with 8 bases lining up with TRBD1. The germline V gene has CDR1 SGHAT and CDR2 FQNNGV. The CDR3 contains 15 residues. The ends lost 5 bases at V and 6 bases at J; junction bases unmatched: 8. The DNA of the CDR3 is TGTGCCAGCAGCCGCTCGGGACAGGCAGCCGGGGAGCTGTTTTTT. Encoded protein: CASSRSGQAAGELFF.

This chain joins TRBV2 and TRBJ2-7; TRBD2 agrees at 7 bases. The CDR3 covers 14 residues. CDR1 is SNHLY, CDR2 FYNNEI, per germline. J was trimmed by 2 bases and V by 7 bases; bases with no gene match: 8. CDR3 amino acids: CASTEDAGAYEQYF. DNA of the CDR3: TGTGCCAGCACCGAAGATGCGGGGGCCTACGAGCAGTACTTC.

On this clone itself: A junction boundary mismatches the germline segment, possibly from a read error. The rearrangement uses TRBV5-1 and TRBJ2-1, with D tentatively TRBD2 (6 bases). CDR1 and CDR2 (germline): SGHRS, YFSETQ. This CDR3 region has 13 residues. The CDR3 here is CASRLGTDNEQFF. In DNA, the CDR3 is TGCGCCAGCAGGTTGGGGACTGACAATGAGCAGTTCTTC. Combining the CDR3 with reference TRBV5-1 and TRBJ2-1 gives the whole variable domain KAGVTQTPRYLIKTRGQQVTLSCSPISGHRSVSWYQQTPGQGLQFLFEYFSETQRNKGNFPGRFSGRQFSNSRSEMNVSTLELGDSALYLCASRLGTDNEQFFGPGTRLTVL.

As concerns this clone: An end of the junction differs from the germline gene, which may be a read error. The V gene is TRBV19, the J gene TRBJ2-1, with 11 bases aligning to TRBD2. CDR1 LNHDA and CDR2 SQIVND come from the germline V gene (reference sequence). The CDR3 has 14 amino acids. CDR3 residues: CASSIAGGHHEQFF. CDR3 sequence (DNA): TGTGCCAGTAGCATAGCGGGAGGGCACCATGAGCAGTTCTTC.

The rearrangement links TRBV5-1 to TRBJ2-7, with unresolved D. The V end was cut by 0 bases, the J end by 0 bases, with 7 bases between. The germline CDR1 and CDR2 sequences are SGHRS and YFSETQ. CDR3 length: 14 amino acids. The CDR3 here is CASSLDPVSYEQYF. Written as DNA, the CDR3 is TGCGCCAGCAGCTTGGATCCCGTCTCCTACGAGCAGTACTTC.

V and J are TRBV28 and TRBJ2-1; 7 nucleotides align to TRBD2. The ends lost 7 bases at V and 5 bases at J; junction bases unmatched: 11. CDR1 is MDHEN, CDR2 SYDVKM, per germline. This CDR3 contains 15 residues. The CDR3 reads CASNPPEGRDNEQFF. The CDR3 bases are TGTGCCAGCAACCCTCCCGAAGGGAGGGACAATGAGCAGTTCTTC.

The chain uses TRBV6-5 and TRBJ1-2; D is possibly TRBD1 (6 bases). Trimming shortened V by 6 bases and J by 6 bases, and 17 bases separated the two germline ends. In germline, CDR1 is MNHEY, CDR2 SVGAGI. The CDR3 has 14 amino acids. The CDR3 DNA is TGTGCCAGCAGATATCGGGGGCGCCGGGATGGCTACACCTTC. Amino acids: CASRYRGRRDGYTF.

This chain joins TRBV7-2 and TRBJ2-7; TRBD2 matches 7 bases. Germline CDR1 reads SGHTA; CDR2 reads FQGNSA. V lost 1 base, J lost 7 bases, and 7 bases stayed unmatched. This CDR3 is built from 14 residues. The CDR3 DNA is TGTGCCAGCAGCTTAGGCGGGAGCGCTGGGGAGCAGTACTTC. Residues: CASSLGGSAGEQYF.

This chain connects TRBV7-6 to TRBJ2-2; TRBD2 matches 7 bases. CDR3 length equals 16 residues. Per the germline V gene, CDR1 is SGHVS and CDR2 is FNYEAQ. V lost 3 bases to trimming and J lost 2 bases; unmatched junction nucleotides: 6. The CDR3, as DNA: TGTGCCAGCAGCTTTTTTACTAGCGAAAACACCGGGGAGCTGTTTTTT. It codes for CASSFFTSENTGELFF.

The chain has TRBV27 and TRBJ2-2; 8 bases align to TRBD1. The junction had 24 bases not matched to a gene; V was cut back by 7 bases and J by 2 bases. This CDR3 has 21 amino acids. Germline V gene lookup returns CDR1 MNHEY and CDR2 SMNVEV (reference sequence). CDR3 amino acids: CASKKLLTRDRSHTNTGELFF. CDR3 nucleotide sequence: TGTGCCAGCAAAAAGTTACTAACCCGGGACAGGTCCCACACTAACACCGGGGAGCTGTTTTTT.

The rearrangement links TRBV5-1 to TRBJ2-5; tentatively, D is TRBD1 (6 bases). This CDR3 has 16 amino acids. Germline-derived CDR1 and CDR2 are SGHRS and YFSETQ. The V and J ends lost 0 bases and 1 base respectively, with 13 bases between them. The CDR3 loop is CASSLGGRGPQETQYF. CDR3 bases: TGCGCCAGCAGCTTGGGTGGCAGGGGACCCCAAGAGACCCAGTACTTC. Variable domain in full (rest from reference TRBV5-1 and TRBJ2-5): KAGVTQTPRYLIKTRGQQVTLSCSPISGHRSVSWYQQTPGQGLQFLFEYFSETQRNKGNFPGRFSGRQFSNSRSEMNVSTLELGDSALYLCASSLGGRGPQETQYFGPGTRLLVL.

V usage is TRBV7-8 and J usage is TRBJ2-1; TRBD2 matches 8 bases. V trimming: 5 bases; J trimming: 6 bases; junction bases outside the gene matches: 9. This CDR3 has 15 amino acids. The V gene's germline CDR1 is SGHVS and CDR2 FQNEAQ. CDR3 amino acids: CASSVKRERGNEQFF. CDR3 nucleotides: TGTGCCAGCAGCGTAAAGCGGGAGCGTGGCAATGAGCAGTTCTTC.

This clone has just a few counts. In the same sample, other DNA sequences code for this CDR3. V and J are TRBV11-2 and TRBJ2-5, with D perhaps TRBD2 (5 bases). Deletions cut 5 bases from V and 2 bases from J, with 6 bases between. The V gene's germline CDR1 is SGHAT and CDR2 FQNNGV. The CDR3 totals 12 residues. DNA of the CDR3: TGTGCCAGCAGCAGGACTCAAGAGACCCAGTACTTC. It translates to CASSRTQETQYF.

Note on this clone: A single base is all that separates this from a far larger clone, so a read error is likely. The rearrangement joins TRBV5-1 to TRBJ2-3, with D maybe TRBD2 (6 bases). V lost 2 bases, J lost 4 bases, and 17 bases lay in between. This CDR3 region has 16 residues. In germline, CDR1 is SGHRS, CDR2 YFSETQ. The CDR3 loop reads CASSFPWWEVADTQYF. The CDR3 coding sequence is TGCGCCAGCAGCTTCCCCTGGTGGGAGGTCGCAGATACGCAGTATTTT.

The chain has TRBV27 and TRBJ1-2; D call uncertain. CDR1 MNHEY and CDR2 SMNVEV come from the germline V gene (reference sequence). The CDR3 contains 12 residues. Trimming left V 6 bases short and J 8 bases short, with 13 bases between. CDR3 nucleotide sequence: TGTGCCAGCAGAAGTATAGGTCGCGGCTACACCTTC. Translated: CASRSIGRGYTF.

In its sample, this clone was seen a few times. The genes are TRBV14 and TRBJ2-5; 9 bases align to TRBD1. The V gene end was trimmed by 5 bases and the J gene end by 0 bases; junction bases not matched to a gene: 7. CDR3 length: 16 residues. The germline V gene encodes CDR1 SGHDN and CDR2 FVKESK. The CDR3 reads CASSLLGTGNQETQYF. CDR3 in DNA: TGTGCCAGCAGCTTACTGGGGACAGGGAACCAAGAGACCCAGTACTTC.

The chain recombines TRBV5-1 with TRBJ2-4; D perhaps matches TRBD2 (6 bases). The ends were cut back, 4 bases at V and 6 bases at J, with 8 bases in the middle. Germline CDR1 and CDR2: SGHRS and YFSETQ. This CDR3 is 12 amino acids long. CDR3 nucleotide sequence: TGCGCCAGCAGCGACGGGAGAAACATTCAGTACTTC. As protein: CASSDGRNIQYF.

This clone was recorded many times. The V call is TRBV11-3, the J call TRBJ2-2; D assignment may be TRBD1 or TRBD2 (5 bases each). Trimming took 4 bases from V and 3 from J, leaving 9 bases between them. This CDR3 spans 14 amino acids. Germline assignment: CDR1 SGHNT and CDR2 YENEEA. CDR3 coding DNA: TGTGCCAGCAGCTCCCAGGGAGACACCGGGGAGCTGTTTTTT. It yields the protein CASSSQGDTGELFF.

This clone was picked up many times. The chain is built from TRBV10-1 and TRBJ2-2; no firm D call. The V end lost 5 bases, the J end lost 8 bases, and 12 bases lay between the germline ends. The CDR3 extends over 13 amino acids. CDR1 is WNHNN, CDR2 SYGVQD, per germline (reference sequence). The CDR3 sequence: CASSPTRSGELFF. CDR3 DNA: TGCGCCAGCAGTCCGACCCGTTCGGGGGAGCTGTTTTTT.

In its sample, this clone was seen once. The J gene is TRBJ2-5, the V gene TRBV2; 8 bases are shared with TRBD2. This CDR3 is 14 amino acids long. CDR1 and CDR2 from the germline V gene are SNHLY and FYNNEI. The V and J ends lost 4 bases and 4 bases, in that order; junction bases with no gene match: 5. DNA for the CDR3: TGTGCCAGCAGTGGCAGCCGGGGGGGAGAGACCCAGTACTTC. Encoded protein: CASSGSRGGETQYF.

This sequence joins TRBV23-1 and TRBJ2-2; TRBD2 matches 7 bases. TRBV23-1 belongs to the ORF category, with a function that is uncertain. The V gene end was trimmed by 0 bases and the J gene end by 13 bases; junction bases not matched to a gene: 20. This CDR3 spans 18 amino acids. The CDR3: CASSQSGSTSVPLGWLFF. The CDR3 DNA is TGCGCCAGCAGTCAATCGGGGTCAACTAGCGTCCCCCTCGGATGGCTGTTTTTT.

This clone was seen only a few times. The genes are TRBV10-3 and TRBJ1-1; the D is unclear. Trimming shortened V by 5 bases and J by 7 bases, and 17 bases separated the two germline ends. The CDR3 is 14 residues long. Germline-derived CDR1 and CDR2 are ENHRY and SYGVKD. CDR3 region: CAISSAGGISEAFF. The CDR3, as DNA: TGTGCCATCAGTTCTGCAGGAGGGATCAGTGAAGCTTTCTTT.

The J gene is TRBJ2-3, the V gene TRBV28, with TRBD2 as a possible D gene (5 bases). There are 15 residues in the CDR3. Germline V gives CDR1 MDHEN, CDR2 SYDVKM. Trimming took 3 bases from V and 4 from J, leaving 14 bases between them. CDR3 region: CASSFMSARADTQYF. CDR3 coding DNA: TGTGCCAGCAGTTTTATGTCCGCGCGGGCAGATACGCAGTATTTT.

This clone was seen a few times. A read error is possible here, since a much larger clone lies one base away. V and J are TRBV10-2 and TRBJ1-2, with 8 bases aligning to TRBD1. CDR1 and CDR2 (germline): WSHSY, SAAADI. This CDR3 spans 13 amino acids. The trim removed 7 bases at V and 3 bases at J, leaving 4 bases unmatched. In DNA form, the CDR3 reads TGCGCCAGCACCTCGACAGGGGACTATGGCTACACCTTC. This codes for CASTSTGDYGYTF.

The V gene is TRBV6-6, the J gene TRBJ2-2, with D uncertain. The germline V gene has CDR1 MNHNY and CDR2 SVGAGI (reference sequence). There are 14 residues in the CDR3. V gave up 6 bases and J gave up 0 bases, with 8 bases separating them. For the CDR3, the DNA is TGTGCCAGCAGCTACCCAGCGAACACCGGGGAGCTGTTTTTT. It is translated as CASSYPANTGELFF.